This T cell receptor (beta chain) was sequenced during a study of spatial heterogeneity in lung cancer. The time point here: sample taken at primary tumor resection. No cells were sorted before sequencing. The whole RNA sequenced was extracted from tumor, nontumor lung or frozen PBMC. In this sample, this clonotype turned up many times. As yet, its antigen is unknown. TCRdb re-analysed the 5' RACE reads in MiXCR, keeping a single row per CDR3 protein. The sample lists 10,000 to 13,000 distinct CDR3 sequences; roughly 7.9% were seen once. The study, taken as a whole, reports: Compared with follow-up, resection was when ubiquitous expanded tumor TCRs appeared in blood more.

This sample comprised PBMCs, obtained at surgery. The TCR was taken from a male donor with early-stage non-small cell lung cancer.

CDR3 sequence: CASSYSTGLGEQYF. The CDR3 nucleotides read TGTGCCAGCAGTTACTCGACAGGGTTGGGCGAGCAGTACTTC. This chain connects TRBV6-2 or TRBV6-3 to TRBJ2-7; 7 nucleotides line up with TRBD1. The CDR3 loop spans 14 amino acids. CDR1 is MNHEY and CDR2 is SVGEGT in the germline V gene. V shed 0 bases, J shed 6 bases, and the junction held 5 bases outside the gene matches.